Listed below are T cell receptor beta chains from one sample, sequenced in a study of T cell repertoires in cytomegalovirus infection. MiXCR, run by TCRdb on the reads, gives a single entry per CDR3 protein. The data contain about 770,000 distinct CDR3 sequences, roughly 29% of them seen just once; the ten biggest clones take up around 12%. Their cognate antigens are unknown. Sample: cultured CD8+ T cells from PBMCs, taken from culture after CMV antigen stimulation. The receptors were sampled from a human donor in good health (CMV status not recorded). Some clones in this sample may be carry-over from other donors' samples. The CDR3 runs from the conserved cysteine through the conserved F or W. A D gene is named only where the DNA matches it firmly. Some rows mark clone size as missing; the rest say once, few, many or name a class of expanded clone.

>.|TRBJ2-1|TRBV7-7|few
CASSLRTAGEANEQFF
TGTGCTAGCAGCTTAAGAACAGCGGGTGAGGCAAATGAGCAGTTCTTC
>.|TRBJ1-1|TRBV28|.
CASAGLTAEAFF
TGTGCCAGCGCGGGACTTACGGCTGAAGCTTTCTTT
>.|TRBJ2-7|TRBV7-2|many
CASSLFGRGGAVEQYF
TGTGCCAGCAGCTTATTCGGTAGGGGGGGGGCGGTCGAGCAGTACTTC
>.|TRBJ2-5|TRBV12-5|.
CASGLWETQYF
TGTGCTAGTGGTTTATGGGAGACCCAGTACTTC
>TRBD1|TRBJ1-3|TRBV7-6|few
CASSPGTGTFGNTIYF
TGTGCCAGCAGCCCAGGGACAGGGACTTTTGGAAACACCATATATTTT
>.|TRBJ1-4|TRBV7-9|.
CASRPRGLENEKLFF
TGTGCCAGCAGACCGAGGGGCCTGGAGAATGAAAAACTGTTTTTT
>.|TRBJ1-1|TRBV27|.
CASSPYPGGSDTEAFF
TGTGCCAGCAGTCCGTACCCCGGAGGTTCGGACACTGAAGCTTTCTTT
>.|TRBJ1-5|TRBV12-3/TRBV12-4|few
CASSTTGDNQPQHF
TGTGCCAGCAGCACGACAGGAGATAATCAGCCCCAGCATTTT
>.|TRBJ2-3|TRBV11-2|many
CASSWRGRGGTDTQYF
TGTGCCAGCAGCTGGCGCGGCAGGGGGGGCACAGATACGCAGTATTTT
>TRBD2|TRBJ2-2|TRBV12-3/TRBV12-4|few
CASSLRLAGEANTGELFF
TGTGCCAGCAGTTTGAGACTAGCGGGGGAGGCGAACACCGGGGAGCTGTTTTTT
>TRBD2|TRBJ2-5|TRBV7-9|.
CASARFIGGAETQYF
TGTGCCAGCGCACGATTCATCGGGGGGGCGGAGACCCAGTACTTC
>.|TRBJ2-3|TRBV7-9|.
CASSSGPRALFPSTDTQYF
TGTGCCAGCAGTTCCGGCCCTAGGGCCCTTTTTCCTAGCACAGATACGCAGTATTTT
>TRBD2|TRBJ2-1|TRBV7-3|.
CASSLVAGGMNEQFF
TGTGCCAGCAGCTTAGTAGCGGGGGGTATGAATGAGCAGTTCTTC
>TRBD2|TRBJ2-2|TRBV6-2/TRBV6-3|few
CASRVAGAYTGELFF
TGTGCCAGCAGAGTAGCGGGGGCCTACACCGGGGAGCTGTTTTTT
>.|TRBJ2-4|TRBV12-3/TRBV12-4|few
CASSLGRTVAKNIQYF
TGTGCCAGCAGTTTGGGCCGGACAGTAGCCAAAAACATTCAGTACTTC
>.|TRBJ1-6|TRBV4-3|.
CASSQGKTGLYSYNSPLHF
TGCGCCAGCAGCCAAGGCAAGACGGGACTCTACTCCTATAATTCACCCCTCCACTTT
>TRBD2|TRBJ2-1|TRBV7-9|.
CASSPALSAGGTYNDNEQFF
TGTGCCAGCAGCCCCGCCCTCTCCGCGGGGGGTACCTATAACGACAATGAGCAGTTCTTC
>.|TRBJ2-3|TRBV10-3|.
CAIRGESPRTDTQYF
TGTGCCATCAGAGGAGAGAGCCCACGCACAGATACGCAGTATTTT
>.|TRBJ2-7|TRBV2|.
CASSETGSFSYEQYF
TGTGCCAGCAGCGAAACAGGGTCCTTCTCCTACGAGCAGTACTTC
>TRBD1|TRBJ1-1|TRBV18|few
CASWGEQGPETEAFF
TGTGCCAGCTGGGGGGAACAGGGGCCGGAGACTGAAGCTTTCTTT
>TRBD2|TRBJ2-5|TRBV11-2|few
CASSPRLAGEQETQYF
TGTGCCAGCAGCCCGAGACTAGCGGGGGAACAAGAGACCCAGTACTTC
>.|TRBJ2-1|TRBV20-1|few
CSASGRSNEQFF
TGCAGTGCTAGTGGCAGGAGCAATGAGCAGTTCTTC
>.|TRBJ2-2|TRBV28|many
CASSLLRPRTGELFF
TGTGCCAGCAGTTTATTACGACCCCGGACCGGGGAGCTGTTTTTT
>.|TRBJ1-1|TRBV27|few
CASSTAPFYTEAFF
TGTGCCAGCAGTACTGCCCCCTTTTACACTGAAGCTTTCTTT
>.|TRBJ1-2|TRBV27|.
CASSQRGGGNYGYTF
TGTGCCAGCAGTCAGCGGGGGGGGGGAAACTATGGCTACACCTTC
>.|TRBJ2-7|TRBV12-3/TRBV12-4|few
CASSPGRGPLSGQYF
TGTGCCAGCAGTCCAGGACGGGGGCCTCTCTCTGGGCAGTACTTC
>.|TRBJ2-1|TRBV4-1|.
CASSQESNNEQFF
TGCGCCAGCAGCCAAGAATCTAACAATGAGCAGTTCTTC
>.|TRBJ2-1|TRBV6-5|.
CASSYSRTGIGQFF
TGTGCCAGCAGTTACTCGAGGACTGGGATAGGGCAGTTCTTC
>.|TRBJ2-7|TRBV7-6|.
CASSLLGRIGPSYEQYF
TGTGCCAGCAGCTTATTGGGCCGCATCGGGCCCTCCTACGAGCAGTACTTC
>TRBD1|TRBJ2-3|TRBV24-1|few
CATSPGTGGSGTDTQYF
TGTGCCACCAGTCCCGGGACAGGGGGCTCTGGCACAGATACGCAGTATTTT
>.|TRBJ1-2|TRBV7-2|many
CASSLELRGGYTF
TGTGCCAGCAGCTTAGAGTTACGAGGGGGCTACACCTTC
>.|TRBJ2-1|TRBV7-3|.
CASSLIRGLYNEQFF
TGTGCCAGCAGCTTAATCCGGGGACTTTACAATGAGCAGTTCTTC
>TRBD1|TRBJ1-1|TRBV5-8|.
CASRAGTGYTEAFF
TGTGCCAGCAGGGCCGGGACAGGGTACACTGAAGCTTTCTTT
>.|TRBJ1-2|TRBV12-3/TRBV12-4|few
CASRPAGVDGYTF
TGTGCCAGCAGGCCCGCCGGGGTGGATGGCTACACCTTC
>.|TRBJ1-5|TRBV9|.
CASSVGGRVGQPQHF
TGTGCCAGCAGCGTAGGAGGGAGAGTGGGCCAGCCCCAGCATTTT
>.|TRBJ1-1|TRBV6-6|many
CASSYGPGLMNTEAFF
TGTGCCAGCAGTTACGGTCCGGGACTCATGAACACTGAAGCTTTCTTT
>.|TRBJ1-5|TRBV7-8|few
CASSPWGVQPQHF
TGTGCCAGCAGCCCATGGGGTGTTCAGCCCCAGCATTTT
>.|TRBJ2-5|TRBV3-1|.
CASSQSGIQETQYF
TGTGCCAGCAGCCAGTCAGGGATCCAAGAGACCCAGTACTTC
>.|TRBJ1-1|TRBV6-5|.
CASSYLRGPEAFF
TGTGCCAGCAGTTACCTCCGGGGGCCTGAAGCTTTCTTT
>.|TRBJ2-5|TRBV19|.
CASSIEWAPAGETQYF
TGTGCCAGTAGTATAGAGTGGGCACCCGCTGGGGAGACCCAGTACTTC
>.|TRBJ1-1|TRBV12-3/TRBV12-4|.
CASSLGVMYTPRPEAFF
TGTGCCAGCAGTTTAGGAGTAATGTACACCCCACGGCCTGAAGCTTTCTTT
>TRBD1|TRBJ2-2|TRBV7-8|many
CASSLIGRGNTGELFF
TGTGCCAGCAGCTTAATCGGCAGGGGGAATACCGGGGAGCTGTTTTTT
>TRBD2|TRBJ2-1|TRBV11-2|many
CASSLGQIGGGPYNEQFF
TGTGCCAGCAGCTTAGGCCAGATCGGGGGGGGACCCTACAATGAGCAGTTCTTC
>.|TRBJ2-3|TRBV5-3|.
CASFPLSGSADTQYF
TGTGCCAGCTTTCCCCTCTCCGGCAGCGCAGATACGCAGTATTTT
>.|TRBJ1-4|TRBV14|.
CASSRRDGATNEKLFF
TGTGCCAGCAGCCGCCGGGACGGCGCAACTAATGAAAAACTGTTTTTT
>TRBD2|TRBJ2-2|TRBV7-9|.
CASSSSPTGLADTGELFF
TGTGCCAGCAGTTCGTCTCCAACGGGACTAGCCGACACCGGGGAGCTGTTTTTT
>.|TRBJ2-5|TRBV15|once
CATSTPLTSVETQYF
TGTGCCACCAGCACCCCACTGACCTCTGTGGAGACCCAGTACTTC
>TRBD2|TRBJ2-7|TRBV10-3|.
CAISGVAGGFYEQYF
TGTGCCATCAGTGGCGTAGCGGGGGGTTTCTACGAGCAGTACTTC
>.|TRBJ2-3|TRBV6-6|.
CASSYVNHRGAGDTQYF
TGTGCCAGCAGTTACGTTAATCACCGGGGGGCCGGTGATACGCAGTATTTT
>.|TRBJ2-1|TRBV20-1|.
CSASLSGNEQFF
TGCAGTGCTAGCCTGTCGGGCAATGAGCAGTTCTTC
>.|TRBJ1-5|TRBV6-2/TRBV6-3|.
CASSYGGTYSNQPQHF
TGTGCCAGCAGTTACGGGGGAACTTATAGCAATCAGCCCCAGCATTTT
>.|TRBJ1-5|TRBV4-1|few
CASSQGQGGPPQHF
TGCGCCAGCAGCCAAGGGCAGGGAGGTCCTCCCCAGCATTTT
>.|TRBJ2-2|TRBV10-3|.
CAISESGGTWLFF
TGTGCCATCAGTGAGTCGGGCGGCACTTGGCTGTTTTTT
>.|TRBJ2-5|TRBV6-6|.
CASSYSAGPQETQYF
TGTGCCAGCAGTTACTCGGCCGGGCCCCAAGAGACCCAGTACTTC